This T cell receptor beta chain is drawn from a study of persistence of HIV-infected CD4 T cells. Study overall: Donors were ART-treated; their CMV- and Gag-responding CD4+ T cells were isolated.

J was trimmed by 5 bases and V by 7 bases; bases with no gene match: 11. The germline V gene encodes CDR1 ENHRY and CDR2 SYGVKD. This CDR3 contains 17 residues. Cells were stimulated with CMV-infected fibroblast lysates at approximately 10 ug/mL. CD40L/CD69 double-negative CD45RO-high memory CD4+ T cells were collected. The libraries were made with immunoSEQ version 4 in survey mode. Only in-frame clones appear in the TCRdb table, and some are missing; sequencing was by immunoSEQ multiplex PCR. This sample has fewer than 30,000 clones, with 82% found just once. A remark on this clone: Its specificity is not known.

The rearrangement joins TRBV10-3 to TRBJ2-4; 13 bases are a match to TRBD2. This specimen consisted of CD4+ T cells sorted from PBMCs after roughly 18-hour stimulation, obtained from a patient who received antiretroviral therapy. The TCR was taken from an adult man with HIV who was CMV-seropositive. The CDR3 bases are TGTGCCATCAAAATATCGGGACTAGCGGGGAATCAAAACATTCAGTACTTC. Amino acid sequence: CAIKISGLAGNQNIQYF.